This T cell receptor beta chain was retrieved from a study of blood T cell repertoires in COVID-19. Looking at the study overall: Italy, Spain and the United States were the sources of the convalescent and acute COVID-19 samples.

Under the authors' procedure: Estimation of nucleated cell counts relied on the amplification of reference gene primers. The method was immunoSEQ multiplex PCR; TCRdb's version includes in-frame clones alone and lacks a portion of them. The DNA gave D and trimming, while V, J and clone size come from that table. The sample consists of 250,000 to 350,000 clones, 88% of them appearing once. V shed 7 bases, J shed 2 bases, and the junction held 6 bases outside the gene matches. The CDR3 extends over 14 amino acids. Germline-derived CDR1 and CDR2 are MNHEY and SVGAGI. The source of this sequence is a woman aged 25 to 39 who had recovered from COVID-19. The chain joins TRBV6-5 to TRBJ2-3; 7 nucleotides line up with TRBD1. Sequencing was performed on peripheral blood. CDR3 sequence: CASTSDRFTDTQYF. The CDR3 region has the DNA TGTGCCAGCACCTCGGACAGGTTCACAGATACGCAGTATTTT.